This T cell receptor beta chain was captured in a study of regulatory T cells in long-lasting Graves disease. This sample's time point: newly diagnosed GD, antithyroid drugs for less than 3 months. Isolated PBMC RNA provided the starting material for the TCR library. To make TCR beta libraries, researchers used iRepertoire HTBI primers and Arm-PCR of CDR3 regions. TCRdb re-analysed the multiplex PCR reads in MiXCR, keeping a single row per CDR3 protein. This sample has roughly 500,000 distinct CDR3 sequences, with roughly 14% found just once. CDR3 length equals 12 residues. The germline V and J ends were trimmed by 1 base and 14 bases, with 14 bases remaining between them. There are many counts of this clonotype. This sample was shared with a second study, whose subject was T cells in Graves' hyperthyroidism and ophthalmopathy. That study reports: When the TCR CDR3 underwent first-round RT-PCR, the HTBI primer set was used.

The chain links TRBV12-3 or TRBV12-4 to TRBJ1-1, with D hard to call. The clonotype was recovered from a man in his thirties or forties with Graves disease. Sample: peripheral blood mononuclear cells (PBMCs), taken at new diagnosis, from a patient treated with antithyroid drugs. The CDR3, as DNA: TGTGCCAGCAGTTTAGGTGGCAGCCTAACCTTCTTT. Translated, it gives CASSLGGSLTFF.